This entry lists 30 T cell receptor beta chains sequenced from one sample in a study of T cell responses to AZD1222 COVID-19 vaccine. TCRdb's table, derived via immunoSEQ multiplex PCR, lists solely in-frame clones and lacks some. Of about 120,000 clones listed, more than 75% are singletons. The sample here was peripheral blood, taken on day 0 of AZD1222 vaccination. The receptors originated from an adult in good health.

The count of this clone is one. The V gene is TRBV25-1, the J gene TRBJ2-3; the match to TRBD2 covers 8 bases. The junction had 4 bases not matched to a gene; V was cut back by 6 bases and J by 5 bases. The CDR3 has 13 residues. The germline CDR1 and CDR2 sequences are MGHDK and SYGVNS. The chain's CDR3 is CASRSGGGDTQYF. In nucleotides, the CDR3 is TGTGCCAGCAGGAGCGGGGGAGGAGATACGCAGTATTTT.

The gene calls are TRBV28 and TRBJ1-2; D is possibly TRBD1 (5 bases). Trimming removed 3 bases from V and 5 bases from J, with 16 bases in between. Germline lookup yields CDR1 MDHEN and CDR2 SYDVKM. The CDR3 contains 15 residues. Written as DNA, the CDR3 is TGTGCCAGCAGTTTCCCCGGGGGGGGGACTTATGGCTACACCTTC. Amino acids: CASSFPGGGTYGYTF.

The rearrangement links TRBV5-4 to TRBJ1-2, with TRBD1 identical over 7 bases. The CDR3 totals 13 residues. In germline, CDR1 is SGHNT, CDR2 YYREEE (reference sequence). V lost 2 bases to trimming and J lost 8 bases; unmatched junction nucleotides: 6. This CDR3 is CASSFETGFGYTF. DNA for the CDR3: TGTGCCAGCAGCTTCGAGACAGGGTTCGGCTACACCTTC. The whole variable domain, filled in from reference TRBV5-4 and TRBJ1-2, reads ETGVTQSPTHLIKTRGQQVTLRCSSQSGHNTVSWYQQALGQGPQFIFQYYREEENGRGNFPPRFSGLQFPNYSSELNVNALELDDSALYLCASSFETGFGYTFGSGTRLTVV.

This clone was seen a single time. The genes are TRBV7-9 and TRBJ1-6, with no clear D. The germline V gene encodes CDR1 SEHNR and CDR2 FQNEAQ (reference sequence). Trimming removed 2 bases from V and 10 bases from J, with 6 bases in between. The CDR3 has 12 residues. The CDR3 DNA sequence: TGTGCCAGCAGCTTAATGGGGTCACCCCTCCACTTT. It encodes CASSLMGSPLHF.

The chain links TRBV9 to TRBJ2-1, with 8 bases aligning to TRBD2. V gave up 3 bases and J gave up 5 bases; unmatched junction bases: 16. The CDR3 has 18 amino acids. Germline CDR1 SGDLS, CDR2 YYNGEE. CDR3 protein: CASSAPLERGGDNNEQFF. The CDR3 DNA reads TGTGCCAGCAGCGCCCCGCTGGAACGGGGGGGCGATAACAATGAGCAGTTCTTC.

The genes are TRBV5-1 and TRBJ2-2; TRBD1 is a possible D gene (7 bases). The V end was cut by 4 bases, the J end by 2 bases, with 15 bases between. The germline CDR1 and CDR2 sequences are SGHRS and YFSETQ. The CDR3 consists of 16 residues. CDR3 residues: CASSPDREANTGELFF. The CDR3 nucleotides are TGCGCCAGCAGCCCTGACAGGGAGGCAAACACCGGGGAGCTGTTTTTT.

The CDR3: CASSWGRGADQPQHF. DNA for the CDR3: TGTGCCAGCAGCTGGGGCAGGGGGGCGGATCAGCCCCAGCATTTT. This chain uses TRBV5-5 with TRBJ1-5, with 7 bases aligning to TRBD1. This CDR3 has 15 residues. After removal of 3 bases from V and 5 bases from J, the junction contained 8 bases not matched to a gene. Per the germline V gene, CDR1 is SGHKS and CDR2 is YYEKEE (reference sequence).

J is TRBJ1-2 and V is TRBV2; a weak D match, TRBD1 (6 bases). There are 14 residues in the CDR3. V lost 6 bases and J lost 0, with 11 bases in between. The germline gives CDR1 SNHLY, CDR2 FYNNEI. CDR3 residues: CASRAQGANYGYTF. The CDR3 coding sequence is TGTGCCAGCAGGGCACAGGGAGCTAACTATGGCTACACCTTC. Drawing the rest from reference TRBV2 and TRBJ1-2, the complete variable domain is EPEVTQTPSHQVTQMGQEVILRCVPISNHLYFYWYRQILGQKVEFLVSFYNNEISEKSEIFDDQFSVERPDGSNFTLKIRSTKLEDSAMYFCASRAQGANYGYTFGSGTRLTVV.

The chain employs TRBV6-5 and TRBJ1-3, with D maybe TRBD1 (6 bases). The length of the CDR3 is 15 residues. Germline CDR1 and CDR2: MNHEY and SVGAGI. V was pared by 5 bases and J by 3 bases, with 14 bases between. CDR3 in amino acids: CASSRTAQYGNTIYF. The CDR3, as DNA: TGTGCCAGCAGTCGGACAGCCCAGTATGGAAACACCATATATTTT.

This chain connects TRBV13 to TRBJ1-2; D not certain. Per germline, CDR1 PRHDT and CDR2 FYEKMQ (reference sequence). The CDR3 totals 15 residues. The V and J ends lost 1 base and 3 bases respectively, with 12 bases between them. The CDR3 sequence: CASSLEDPPHYGYTF. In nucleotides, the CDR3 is TGTGCCAGCAGCTTAGAAGATCCCCCTCACTATGGCTACACCTTC.

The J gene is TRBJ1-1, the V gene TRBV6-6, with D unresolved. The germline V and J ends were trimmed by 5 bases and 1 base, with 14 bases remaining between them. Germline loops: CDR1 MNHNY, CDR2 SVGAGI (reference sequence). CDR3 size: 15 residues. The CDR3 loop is CASSNTGFANTEAFF. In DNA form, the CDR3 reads TGTGCCAGCAGTAACACGGGTTTCGCGAACACTGAAGCTTTCTTT.

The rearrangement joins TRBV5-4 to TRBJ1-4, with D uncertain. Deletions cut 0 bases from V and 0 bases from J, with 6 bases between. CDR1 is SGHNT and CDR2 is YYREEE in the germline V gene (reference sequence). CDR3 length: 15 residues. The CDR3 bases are TGTGCCAGCAGCTTGGGACCAGCAACTAATGAAAAACTGTTTTTT. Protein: CASSLGPATNEKLFF.

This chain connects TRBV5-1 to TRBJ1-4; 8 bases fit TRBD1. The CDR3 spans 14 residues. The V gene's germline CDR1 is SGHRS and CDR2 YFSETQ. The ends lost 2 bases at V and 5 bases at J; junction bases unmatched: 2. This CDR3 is CASSFGTGNEKLFF. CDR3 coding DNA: TGCGCCAGCAGCTTCGGGACAGGAAATGAAAAACTGTTTTTT.

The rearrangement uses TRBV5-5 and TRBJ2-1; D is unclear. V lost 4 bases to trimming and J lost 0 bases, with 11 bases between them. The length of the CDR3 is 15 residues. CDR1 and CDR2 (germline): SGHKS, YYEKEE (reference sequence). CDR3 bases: TGTGCCAGCAGCCTACTTTCGATCTCCTACAATGAGCAGTTCTTC. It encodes CASSLLSISYNEQFF.

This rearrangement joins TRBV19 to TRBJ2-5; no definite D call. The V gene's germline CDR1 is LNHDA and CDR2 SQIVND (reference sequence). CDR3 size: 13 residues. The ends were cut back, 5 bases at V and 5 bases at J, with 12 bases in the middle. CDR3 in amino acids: CASSASKKETQYF. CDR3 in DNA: TGTGCCAGTAGTGCCAGTAAGAAGGAGACCCAGTACTTC.

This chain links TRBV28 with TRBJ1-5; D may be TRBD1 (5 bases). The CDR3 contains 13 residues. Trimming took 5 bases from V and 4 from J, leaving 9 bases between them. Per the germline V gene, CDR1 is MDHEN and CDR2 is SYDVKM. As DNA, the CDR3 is TGTGCCAGCAGTATTAACAGGAATCAGCCCCAGCATTTT. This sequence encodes CASSINRNQPQHF.

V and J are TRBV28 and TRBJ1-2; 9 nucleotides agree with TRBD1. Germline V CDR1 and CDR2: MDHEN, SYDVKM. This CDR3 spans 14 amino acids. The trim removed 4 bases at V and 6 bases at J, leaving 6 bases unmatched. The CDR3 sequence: CASSSTGGLNGYTF. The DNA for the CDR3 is TGTGCCAGCAGTTCGACAGGGGGTTTGAATGGCTACACCTTC.

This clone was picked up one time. This CDR3 reads CASSQERVEGQPQHF. The DNA of the CDR3 is TGTGCCAGCAGCCAAGAACGGGTGGAGGGGCAGCCCCAGCATTTT. The chain combines TRBV4-2 with TRBJ1-5; possible D gene TRBD1, 5 bases. The CDR3 extends over 15 amino acids. V lost 0 bases and J 7 bases, leaving 13 bases between the germline ends. Looked up from germline, CDR1 is LGHNA and CDR2 is YNFKEQ.

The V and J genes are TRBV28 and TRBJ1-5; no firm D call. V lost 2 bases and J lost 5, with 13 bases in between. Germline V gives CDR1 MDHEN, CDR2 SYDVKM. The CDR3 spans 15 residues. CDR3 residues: CASSLIQQLYQPQHF. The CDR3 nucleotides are TGTGCCAGCAGTTTAATTCAGCAGCTATATCAGCCCCAGCATTTT.

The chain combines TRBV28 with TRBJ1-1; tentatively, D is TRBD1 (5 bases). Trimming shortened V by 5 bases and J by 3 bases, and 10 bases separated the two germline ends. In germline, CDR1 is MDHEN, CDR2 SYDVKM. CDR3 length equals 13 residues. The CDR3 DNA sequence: TGTGCCAGCAGTAGAAGGGGTTACACTGAAGCTTTCTTT. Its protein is CASSRRGYTEAFF.

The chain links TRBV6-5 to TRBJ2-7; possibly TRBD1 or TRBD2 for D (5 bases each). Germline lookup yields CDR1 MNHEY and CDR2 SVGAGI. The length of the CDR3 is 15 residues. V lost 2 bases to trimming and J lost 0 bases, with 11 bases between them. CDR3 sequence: CASSYQGRTSYEQYF. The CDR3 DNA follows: TGTGCCAGCAGTTACCAGGGACGGACCTCCTACGAGCAGTACTTC.

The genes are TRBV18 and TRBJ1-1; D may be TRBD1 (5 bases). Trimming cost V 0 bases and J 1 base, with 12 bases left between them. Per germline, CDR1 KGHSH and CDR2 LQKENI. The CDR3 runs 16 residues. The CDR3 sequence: CASSPPTGLGNTEAFF. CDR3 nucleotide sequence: TGTGCCAGCTCACCACCCACGGGGCTGGGGAACACTGAAGCTTTCTTT.

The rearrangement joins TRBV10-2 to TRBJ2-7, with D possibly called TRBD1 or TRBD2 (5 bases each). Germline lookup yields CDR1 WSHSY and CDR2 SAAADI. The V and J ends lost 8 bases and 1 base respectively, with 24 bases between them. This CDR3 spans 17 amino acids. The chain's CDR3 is CASLKSLGTDKSYEQYF. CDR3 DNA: TGCGCCAGCCTTAAGAGTTTGGGGACGGACAAGTCCTACGAGCAGTACTTC.

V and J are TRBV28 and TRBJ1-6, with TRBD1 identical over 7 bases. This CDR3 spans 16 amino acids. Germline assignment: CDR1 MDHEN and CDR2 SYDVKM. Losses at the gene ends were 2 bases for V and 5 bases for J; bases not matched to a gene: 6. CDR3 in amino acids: CASSLGDRAHNSPLHF. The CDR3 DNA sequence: TGTGCCAGCAGTTTAGGTGACAGGGCCCATAATTCACCCCTCCACTTT.

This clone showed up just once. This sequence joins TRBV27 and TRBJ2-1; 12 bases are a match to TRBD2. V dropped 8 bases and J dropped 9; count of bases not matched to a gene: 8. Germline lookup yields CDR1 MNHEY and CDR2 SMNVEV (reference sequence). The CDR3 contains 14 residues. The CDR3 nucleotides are TGTGCCAGCGCCCCTAGCGGGAGGGCCCCTGAGCAGTTCTTC. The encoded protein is CASAPSGRAPEQFF.

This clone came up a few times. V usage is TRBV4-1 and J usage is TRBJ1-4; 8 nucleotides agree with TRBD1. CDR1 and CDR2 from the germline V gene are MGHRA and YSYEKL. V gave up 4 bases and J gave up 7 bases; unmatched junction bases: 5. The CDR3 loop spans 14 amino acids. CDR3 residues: CASSPQGGVEKLFF. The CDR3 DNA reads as TGCGCCAGCAGCCCACAGGGGGGAGTTGAAAAACTGTTTTTT.

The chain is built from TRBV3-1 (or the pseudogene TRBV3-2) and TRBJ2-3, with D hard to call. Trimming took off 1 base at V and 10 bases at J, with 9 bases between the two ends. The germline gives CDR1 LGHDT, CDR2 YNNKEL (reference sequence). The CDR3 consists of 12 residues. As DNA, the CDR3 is TGTGCCAGCAGCCAAGGACCTCGTGCGCAGTATTTT. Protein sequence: CASSQGPRAQYF.

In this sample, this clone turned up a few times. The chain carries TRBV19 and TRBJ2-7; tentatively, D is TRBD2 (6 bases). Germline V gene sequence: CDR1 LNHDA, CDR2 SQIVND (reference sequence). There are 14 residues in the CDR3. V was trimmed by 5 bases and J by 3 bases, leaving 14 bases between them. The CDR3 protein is CASSPRDGGYEQYF. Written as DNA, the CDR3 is TGTGCCAGTAGTCCGCGGGACGGAGGCTACGAGCAGTACTTC.

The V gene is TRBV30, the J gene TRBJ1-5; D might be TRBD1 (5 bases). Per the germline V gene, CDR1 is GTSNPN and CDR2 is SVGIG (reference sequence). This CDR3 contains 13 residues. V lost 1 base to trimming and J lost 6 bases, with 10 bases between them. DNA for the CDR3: TGTGCCTGGAGTGCCCAGGGTGTTCAGCCCCAGCATTTT. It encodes CAWSAQGVQPQHF. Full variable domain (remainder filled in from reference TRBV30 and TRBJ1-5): SQTIHQWPATLVQPVGSPLSLECTVEGTSNPNLYWYRQAAGRGLQLLFYSVGIGQISSEVPQNLSASRPQDRQFILSSKKLLLSDSGFYLCAWSAQGVQPQHFGDGTRLSIL.

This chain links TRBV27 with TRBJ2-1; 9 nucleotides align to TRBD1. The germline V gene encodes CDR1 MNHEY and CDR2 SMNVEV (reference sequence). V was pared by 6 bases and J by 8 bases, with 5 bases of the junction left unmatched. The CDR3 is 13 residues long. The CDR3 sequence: CASRGTGSHEQFF. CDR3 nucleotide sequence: TGTGCCAGCAGAGGGACAGGGTCGCATGAGCAGTTCTTC.